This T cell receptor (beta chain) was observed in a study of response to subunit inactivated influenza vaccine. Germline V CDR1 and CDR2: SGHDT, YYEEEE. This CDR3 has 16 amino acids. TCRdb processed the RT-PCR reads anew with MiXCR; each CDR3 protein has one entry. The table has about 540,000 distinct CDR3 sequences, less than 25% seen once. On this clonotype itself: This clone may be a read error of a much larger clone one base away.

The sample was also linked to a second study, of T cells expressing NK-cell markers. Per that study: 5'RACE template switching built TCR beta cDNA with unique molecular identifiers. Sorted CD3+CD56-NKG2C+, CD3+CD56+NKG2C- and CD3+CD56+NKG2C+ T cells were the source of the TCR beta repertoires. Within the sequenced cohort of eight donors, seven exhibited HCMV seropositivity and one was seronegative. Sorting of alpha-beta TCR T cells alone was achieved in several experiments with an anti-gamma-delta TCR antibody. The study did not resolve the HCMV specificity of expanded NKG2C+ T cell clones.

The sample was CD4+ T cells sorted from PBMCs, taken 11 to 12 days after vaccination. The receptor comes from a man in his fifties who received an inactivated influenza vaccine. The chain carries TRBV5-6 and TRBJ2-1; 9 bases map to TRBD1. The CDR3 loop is CASSLVLDRGGNEQLF. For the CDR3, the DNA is TGTGCCAGCAGCTTGGTTTTGGACAGGGGAGGGAATGAGCAGCTCTTC. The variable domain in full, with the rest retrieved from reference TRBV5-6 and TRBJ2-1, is DAGVTQSPTHLIKTRGQQVTLRCSPKSGHDTVSWYQQALGQGPQFIFQYYEEEERQRGNFPDRFSGHQFPNYSSELNVNALLLGDSALYLCASSLVLDRGGNEQLFGPGTRLTVL.